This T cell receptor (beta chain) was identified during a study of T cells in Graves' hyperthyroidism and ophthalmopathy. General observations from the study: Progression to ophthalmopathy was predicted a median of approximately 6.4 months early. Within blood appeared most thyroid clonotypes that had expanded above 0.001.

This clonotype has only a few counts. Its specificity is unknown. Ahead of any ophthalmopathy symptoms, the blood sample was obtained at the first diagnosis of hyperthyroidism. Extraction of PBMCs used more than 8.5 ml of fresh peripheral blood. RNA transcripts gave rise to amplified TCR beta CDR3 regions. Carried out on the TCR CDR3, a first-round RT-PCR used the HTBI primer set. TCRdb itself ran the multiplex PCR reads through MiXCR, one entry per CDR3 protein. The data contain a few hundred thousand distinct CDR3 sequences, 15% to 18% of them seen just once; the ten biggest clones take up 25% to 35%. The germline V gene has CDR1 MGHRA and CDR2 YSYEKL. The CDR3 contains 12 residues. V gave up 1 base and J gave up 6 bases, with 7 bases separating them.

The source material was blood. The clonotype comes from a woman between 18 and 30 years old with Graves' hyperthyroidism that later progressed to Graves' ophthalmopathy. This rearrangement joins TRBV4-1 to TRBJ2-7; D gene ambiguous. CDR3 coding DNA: TGCGCCAGCAGCCAAGCCCACGGCGAGCAGTACTTC. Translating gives CASSQAHGEQYF.